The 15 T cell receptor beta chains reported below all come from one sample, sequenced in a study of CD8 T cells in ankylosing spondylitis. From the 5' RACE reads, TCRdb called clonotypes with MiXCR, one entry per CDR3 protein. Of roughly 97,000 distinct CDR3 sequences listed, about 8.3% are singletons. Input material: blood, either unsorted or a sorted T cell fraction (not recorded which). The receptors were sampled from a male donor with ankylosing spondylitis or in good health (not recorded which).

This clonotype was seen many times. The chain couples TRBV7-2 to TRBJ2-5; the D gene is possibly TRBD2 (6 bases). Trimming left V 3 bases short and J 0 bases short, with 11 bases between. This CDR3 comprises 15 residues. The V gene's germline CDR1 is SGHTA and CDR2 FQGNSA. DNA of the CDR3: TGTGCCAGCAGCTTTGGCGGGGCGTACCAAGAGACCCAGTACTTC. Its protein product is CASSFGGAYQETQYF.

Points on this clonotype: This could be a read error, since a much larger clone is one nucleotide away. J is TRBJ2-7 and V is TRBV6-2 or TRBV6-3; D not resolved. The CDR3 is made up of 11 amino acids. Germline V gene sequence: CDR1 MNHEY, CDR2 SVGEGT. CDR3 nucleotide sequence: TGTGCCAGCAGCCAATCTTACGAGCAGTGCTTC. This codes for CASSQSYEQCF.

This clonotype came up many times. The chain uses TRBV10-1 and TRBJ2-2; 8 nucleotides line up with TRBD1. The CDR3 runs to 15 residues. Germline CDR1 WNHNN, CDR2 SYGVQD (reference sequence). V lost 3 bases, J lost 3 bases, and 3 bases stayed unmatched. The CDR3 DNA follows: TGCGCCAGCAGTGATGCAGGGGGCTACACCGGGGAGCTGTTTTTT. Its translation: CASSDAGGYTGELFF.

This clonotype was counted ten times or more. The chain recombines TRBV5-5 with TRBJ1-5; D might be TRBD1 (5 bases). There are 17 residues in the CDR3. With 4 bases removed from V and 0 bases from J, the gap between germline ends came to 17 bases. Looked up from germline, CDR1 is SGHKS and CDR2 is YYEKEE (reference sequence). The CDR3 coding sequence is TGTGCCAGCAGCAGGGTCGGGGGTGGATATAGCAATCAGCCCCAGCATTTT. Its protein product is CASSRVGGGYSNQPQHF.

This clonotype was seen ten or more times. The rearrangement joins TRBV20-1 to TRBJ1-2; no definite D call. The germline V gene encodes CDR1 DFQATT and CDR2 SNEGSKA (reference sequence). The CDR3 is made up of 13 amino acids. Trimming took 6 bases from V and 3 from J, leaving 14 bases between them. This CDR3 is CSAQEGLDYGYTF. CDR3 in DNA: TGCAGTGCCCAGGAGGGTCTTGACTATGGCTACACCTTC.

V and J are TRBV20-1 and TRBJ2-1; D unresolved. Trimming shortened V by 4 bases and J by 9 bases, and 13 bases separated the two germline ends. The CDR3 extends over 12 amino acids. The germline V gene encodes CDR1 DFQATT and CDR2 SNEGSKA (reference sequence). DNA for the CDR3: TGCAGTGCTAAGACCCAACCGGGTGAGCAGTTCTTC. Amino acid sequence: CSAKTQPGEQFF.

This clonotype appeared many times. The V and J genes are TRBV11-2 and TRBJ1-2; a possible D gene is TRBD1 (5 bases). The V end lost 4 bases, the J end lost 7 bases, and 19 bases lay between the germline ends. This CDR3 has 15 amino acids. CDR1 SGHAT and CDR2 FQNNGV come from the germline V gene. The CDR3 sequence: CASSSIDSSHPGYTF. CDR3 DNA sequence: TGTGCCAGCAGCTCGATTGACAGTTCGCATCCTGGCTACACCTTC.

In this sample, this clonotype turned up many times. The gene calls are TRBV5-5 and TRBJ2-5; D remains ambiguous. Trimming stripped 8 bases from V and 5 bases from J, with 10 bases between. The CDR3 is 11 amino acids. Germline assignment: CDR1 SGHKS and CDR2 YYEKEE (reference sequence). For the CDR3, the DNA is TGTGCCAGTCTAAGCGTCGAGACCCAGTACTTC. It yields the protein CASLSVETQYF.

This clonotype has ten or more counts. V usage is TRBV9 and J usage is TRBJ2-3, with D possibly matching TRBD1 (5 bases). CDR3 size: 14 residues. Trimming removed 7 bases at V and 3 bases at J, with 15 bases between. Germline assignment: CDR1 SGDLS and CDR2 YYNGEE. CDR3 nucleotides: TGTGCCAGCGGGGCCTTGGGTCTGACAGATACGCAGTATTTT. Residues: CASGALGLTDTQYF.

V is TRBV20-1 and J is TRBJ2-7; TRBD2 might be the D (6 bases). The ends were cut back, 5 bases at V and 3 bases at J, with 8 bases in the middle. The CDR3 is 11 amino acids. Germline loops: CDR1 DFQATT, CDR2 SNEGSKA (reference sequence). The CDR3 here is CSAGDFYEQYF. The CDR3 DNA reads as TGCAGTGCTGGGGACTTCTACGAGCAGTACTTC.

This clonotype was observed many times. The CDR3 DNA follows: TGTGCCAGCAGCGGGGACAGCACTAACTATGGCTACACCTTC. Amino acids: CASSGDSTNYGYTF. V is TRBV13 and J is TRBJ1-2, with 7 bases aligning to TRBD1. Germline V lookup: CDR1 PRHDT, CDR2 FYEKMQ (reference sequence). This CDR3 spans 14 amino acids. J was trimmed by 0 bases and V by 5 bases; bases with no gene match: 3.

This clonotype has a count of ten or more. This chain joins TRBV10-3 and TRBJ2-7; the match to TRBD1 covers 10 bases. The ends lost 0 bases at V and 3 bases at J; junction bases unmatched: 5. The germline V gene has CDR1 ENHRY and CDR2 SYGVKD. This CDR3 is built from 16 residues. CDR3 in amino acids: CAISESSGTGVYEQYF. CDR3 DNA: TGTGCCATCAGTGAGTCATCCGGGACAGGGGTCTACGAGCAGTACTTC.

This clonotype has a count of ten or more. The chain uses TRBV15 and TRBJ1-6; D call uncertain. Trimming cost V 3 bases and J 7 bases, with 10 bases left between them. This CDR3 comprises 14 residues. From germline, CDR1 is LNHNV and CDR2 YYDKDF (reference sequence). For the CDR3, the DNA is TGTGCCACCAGCAGCCTCTACAGAAATTCACCCCTCCACTTT. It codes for CATSSLYRNSPLHF.

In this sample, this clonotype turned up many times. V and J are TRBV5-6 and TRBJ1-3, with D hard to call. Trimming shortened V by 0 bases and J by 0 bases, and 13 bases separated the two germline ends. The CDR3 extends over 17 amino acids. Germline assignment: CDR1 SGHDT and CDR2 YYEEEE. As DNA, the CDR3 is TGTGCCAGCAGCTTGGTTAGGGCGCTGAGCTCTGGAAACACCATATATTTT. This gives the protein CASSLVRALSSGNTIYF.

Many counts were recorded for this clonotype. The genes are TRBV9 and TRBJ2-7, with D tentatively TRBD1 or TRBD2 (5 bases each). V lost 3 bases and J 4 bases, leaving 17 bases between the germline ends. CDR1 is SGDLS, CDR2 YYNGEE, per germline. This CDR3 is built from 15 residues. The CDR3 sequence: CASSAEGQASYEQYF. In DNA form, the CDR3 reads TGTGCCAGCAGCGCCGAGGGGCAGGCCAGTTACGAGCAGTACTTC.